This paragraph covers one T cell receptor beta chain sequence. Its antigen target is currently unknown. No per-base quality is available; no much larger clone lies one base away. The cohort was made up of 650 to 700 healthy bone marrow donors. Cohort members were all nominally healthy when sampled, although unrecorded immune exposures were likely present. The donor was CMV seronegative and belonged to the group of around 400 seronegative cohort members. A peripheral blood sample was collected from each donor, and TCR beta sequencing was performed on peripheral blood mononuclear cells. The Qiagen DNeasy Blood Extraction Kit was used to extract genomic DNA from the blood cell samples. The sample comes from a study of cytomegalovirus exposure and HLA in healthy donors (dated by TCRdb to 2016 to 2017). In terms of the full investigation: An earlier analysis of some 500 of the donors reported roughly 300 Gb of sequence data and 117 million unique TCR beta sequences from approximately 180 million T cells. Donor age, sex, ethnicity and CMV serostatus were collected together with the repertoire data. In an earlier analysis of 587 of the donors, high-throughput TCR beta sequencing was used to judge whether each TCR beta V gene segment behaved as functional or pseudogenic. On average, around 230,000 unique TCR beta nucleotide sequences were sequenced per donor among 398 genotyped donors of the cohort, with 15% to 20% of those sequences being non-productive. The number of donors typed differed by locus, with 629-630 for A, B, C, DRB1 and DQB1, around 500 for DQA1, 600 to 610 for DPA1, and 472 for DPB1. A later genetic analysis used genome-wide SNP genotypes for about 65% of the roughly 700 donors, treating that subset as a discovery cohort. A handful of DR-DQ haplotypes were handled as single units for association and clustering because linkage in the cohort was strong. High-throughput TCR immunosequencing, statistical association of individual TCRs with disease status, and machine learning were combined to predict cytomegalovirus infection status. The study aimed to test whether cataloging public T cell receptors could reveal signatures of past pathogen exposure. The genetic ancestry cluster associated with self-reported Caucasian donors included about 81% of the roughly 400 genotyped donors. To study patterns of TCR occurrence, a later analysis re-analyzed previously published TCR beta repertoires from more than 550 donors and added high-resolution HLA genotyping. The later analysis used no new phenotypic data to find candidate immune exposures, relying instead on TCR beta sequences and their occurrence across donors. All discovery cohort repertoires had been generated on a single sequencing platform. Along with the roughly 700-subject first cohort, a separate validation cohort of 120 different subjects was used. The study profiled the T cell repertoires of 550 to 700 subjects by immunosequencing and related them to cytomegalovirus serostatus. HLA typing included class I and class II loci at four-digit resolution. An early release covering around 630 HLA-typed donors comprised roughly 300 gigabases of sequencing data and approximately 80 million unique TCR sequences. Points the paper makes about the study in general: Because HLA typing was unavailable for some donors at each locus, only the typed subset was used in association tests. Specific HLA alleles were associated with 15,000 to 20,000 TCR beta sequences at a false discovery rate of 0.05 in a later analysis. The earlier analysis of almost 600 of the donors excluded roughly 17 rarely observed V segments, including chromosome 9 orphons, because counts were too low. In a later genetic analysis, a missense DCLRE1C variant was associated with V-gene and J-gene trimming of TCR beta chains, and the association was replicated in an independent cohort. A further reported finding was that TCR beta sequences accurately predicted the HLA-A and HLA-B alleles for most subjects in the first cohort. In a later analysis, HLA-associated TCR beta chains showed more clonal expansion and lower generation probabilities than non-associated chains that were equally common. In vitro tests confirmed that a few of the cytomegalovirus-associated TCR beta chains recognize cytomegalovirus antigens. Broadly in line with IMGT annotations, most TCR beta V segments showed up in productive rearrangements about 90% or about 30% of the time in an earlier analysis of 450 to 750 of the donors. This cohort had only TCR beta chains sequenced, and the lack of alpha or paired-chain data limited which features could be detected. Across donors, most TCR sequences were observed very rarely, whereas some public TCRs were present in many individuals. Immune exposure information for the cohort was limited to CMV serostatus. In a later analysis, most CMV-associated TCR beta chains were found to appear HLA-restricted, with HLA associations seemingly driven largely by CMV exposure. A later analysis found that TCR association rates varied across HLA loci, with DRB1 alleles showing the most associated TCRs and HLA-C alleles the fewest. Sequencing depth was assumed to be roughly uniform across donors in the presence/absence analyses, though that assumption may not hold. A cluster of highly shared sequence variants was judged likely to be a technical artifact of the sequencing pipeline. Linkage disequilibrium might explain the correlated functional status among segregating V segments, but an unknown experimental factor could not be excluded. The authors suggested that the approach could potentially be generalized to other disease states and immunological phenotypes. The study listed 150 to 200 TCR beta chains as associated with cytomegalovirus. The 87-base-pair reads could not distinguish some IMGT-functional V segments, including TRBV6-2 and TRBV6-3, so those segments were excluded. When HLA alleles, especially DR and DQ, strongly co-occurred, TCR associations were difficult to assign to individual alleles. According to a later genetic analysis, donors in an Asian-associated ancestry cluster had fewer N-insertions in productive TCRs than the approximately 710-donor mean. In both the original and validation cohorts, the classifier was reported to diagnose cytomegalovirus status with high specificity and sensitivity. A later analysis reported that several top co-occurrence clusters appeared linked to parvovirus B19, influenza, CMV and Epstein-Barr virus.

The CDR3 goes from the cysteine to the phenylalanine over 15 residues. Just the 45-base CDR3 DNA is kept, in frame starting at base 1. V sheds 4 bases and J sheds 2 bases, leaving 15 bases between their ends. Via the germline V gene (reference sequence), CDR1 is SGHKS and CDR2 YYEKEE. Preparation of the library involved the immunoSEQ multiplex PCR assay. For the multiplex PCR, a mixture combining 60 forward primers for TCR Vbeta segments and 13 reverse primers for TCR Jbeta segments was used. The CDR3 region of rearranged TCR beta genes was amplified from genomic DNA by a multiplex PCR assay. The Illumina HiSeq System was used to sequence the amplified TCR beta libraries as 87-base-pair reads. On the authors' methods: A later analysis tallied around 87 million unique TCR beta chains across the 700 or so repertoires, and about 10 million of those chains were shared by two or more donors. A nearest-neighbor algorithm error-corrected the raw reads and collapsed the reads into unique sequences, merging closely related sequences to remove PCR and sequencing errors. To assign V, D and J gene segments, CDR3 sequences were aligned to IMGT reference sequences. For a sequence to be retained, a match of at least six nucleotides was required to both a V gene segment and a J gene segment. Rearrangements were called productive when the CDR3 lacked stop codons and stayed in frame with V and J; all others were non-productive. CDR3 was defined by IMGT convention, running from the second conserved V-encoded cysteine to the conserved J-encoded phenylalanine. The earlier analysis of about 610 of the donors excluded sequences that lacked an unambiguous match to a single V gene segment. An earlier analysis of about 590 of the donors classified V segments as functional when productive rearrangements were above 56.7% and as segregating when the standard deviation between donors was above 5%. To diagnose cytomegalovirus status from the catalog of TCR beta chain sequences, a statistical classification framework was built. A later analysis assigned V and J genes by comparing TCR nucleotide sequences with IMGT/GENE-DB human TR gene sequences. In a later analysis, CDR3 sequences and most-parsimonious VDJ recombination scenarios were assigned using the TCRdist pipeline. In a later analysis, each TCR beta chain was defined by its CDR3 amino acid sequence together with its V-gene family, and reads without a unique V-gene family were excluded. A later analysis removed 450 to 600 highly shared, low-generation-probability nucleotide sequences to deal with suspected cross-contamination and a sequencing artifact. For each public chain, a later analysis derived a clonal expansion index from normalized ranks of inferred template counts within each repertoire. Generation probabilities in a later analysis came from a VDJ recombination model fitted to out-of-frame rearrangements, and those results were checked against IGoR. In a later analysis, TCR-TCR, TCR-HLA and TCR-CMV co-occurrence was scored with hypergeometric tests, and a repertoire-size bias correction was applied to TCR pairs. False discovery rates were estimated in a later analysis by permuting HLA or CMV assignments 20 times. In a later analysis, co-occurring TCRs were grouped using DBSCAN, with TCRdist sequence similarity added in when clustering inside HLA-allele-positive subsets. Co-occurrence clustering excluded repertoires with fewer than 30,000 or more than 120,000 public chains, plus five with anomalous nucleotide sharing. TCRdb stores this immuneACCESS table with in-frame sequences only. Part of the clones is absent; in the studies checked, under half of the shortfall reflects unresolved V genes, and no reason is known for the rest. V and J calls and clone size are as listed in that table; D and trimming were resolved from the DNA. Across this sample there are around 150,000 clones, with 60% to 80% seen only once. The ten largest make up 0.66% of the sample.

The sample taken for sequencing was PBMCs. The source is a male donor in good health and CMV-seronegative. The chain joins TRBV5-5 to TRBJ2-5; no D gene call is confident. The CDR3: CASSPQITLQETQYF. The base sequence is TGTGCCAGCAGCCCACAGATTACATTACAAGAGACCCAGTACTTC.